These 31 T cell receptor beta chains originate from one sample sequenced in a study of T cells in Graves' hyperthyroidism and ophthalmopathy. Template material for amplifying TCR beta CDR3 regions consisted of RNA transcripts. First-round RT-PCR of the TCR CDR3 relied on the HTBI primer set. One entry per CDR3 protein, called by TCRdb with MiXCR from the multiplex PCR reads. Of roughly 530,000 distinct CDR3 sequences listed, 15% to 20% are singletons. The sequencing input was blood. The receptors derive from a woman aged 18-29 years with Graves' ophthalmopathy.

The chain employs TRBV5-4 and TRBJ1-2; TRBD1 might be the D (6 bases). The V gene's germline CDR1 is SGHNT and CDR2 YYREEE (reference sequence). V shed 0 bases and J shed 5 bases, with 11 bases lying between them. The CDR3 runs 14 residues. The CDR3: CASSLGQETYGYTF. The CDR3 DNA sequence: TGTGCCAGCAGCTTGGGACAGGAGACGTATGGCTACACCTTC.

The chain couples TRBV7-9 to TRBJ1-4; no reliable D call. The CDR3 loop spans 13 amino acids. Looked up from germline, CDR1 is SEHNR and CDR2 is FQNEAQ (reference sequence). Trimming took off 5 bases at V and 5 bases at J, with 9 bases between the two ends. CDR3 DNA: TGTGCCAGCAGCCCGTCCGGGAATGAAAAACTGTTTTTT. Its translation: CASSPSGNEKLFF.

This clonotype was counted only a few times. The genes are TRBV27 and TRBJ1-4, with 7 bases fitting TRBD1. Germline V gene lookup returns CDR1 MNHEY and CDR2 SMNVEV (reference sequence). The CDR3 covers 14 residues. V gave up 5 bases and J gave up 7 bases; unmatched junction bases: 7. CDR3 residues: CASSLLRDSEKLFF. The CDR3 DNA is TGTGCCAGCAGTCTGCTACGGGACAGTGAAAAACTGTTTTTT.

This chain connects TRBV19 to TRBJ2-1; 15 bases map to TRBD2. This CDR3 is 15 amino acids long. V was clipped by 7 bases and J by 11 bases; unmatched bases: 9. CDR1 is LNHDA, CDR2 SQIVND, per germline (reference sequence). CDR3 coding DNA: TGTGCCAGTACCCTCGGACTAGCGGGGGGGGACAAGCAGTTCTTC. Residues: CASTLGLAGGDKQFF.

Concerning this clonotype: A much bigger clone sits one base away, suggesting this may be a read error. V gene TRBV12-3 or TRBV12-4 combines with J gene TRBJ2-7, with a weak D call TRBD2 (5 bases). V was shortened by 3 bases and J by 9 bases, with 12 bases between the two germline ends. The CDR3 spans 12 residues. The CDR3 sequence is CASSFSEGVQYF. The CDR3 nucleotides read TGTGCCAGCAGTTTTTCTGAGGGCGTGCAGTACTTC.

The genes are TRBV28 and TRBJ1-1; D is unresolved. Looked up from germline, CDR1 is MDHEN and CDR2 is SYDVKM. Trimming left V 2 bases short and J 5 bases short, with 12 bases between. The CDR3 loop spans 14 amino acids. CDR3 loop: CASSLRSGVTEAFF. In DNA, the CDR3 is TGTGCCAGCAGTTTAAGGTCTGGGGTGACTGAAGCTTTCTTT. The variable domain in full, with the rest retrieved from reference TRBV28 and TRBJ1-1, is DVKVTQSSRYLVKRTGEKVFLECVQDMDHENMFWYRQDPGLGLRLIYFSYDVKMKEKGDIPEGYSVSREKKERFSLILESASTNQTSMYLCASSLRSGVTEAFFGQGTRLTVV.

The CDR3 spells CAWSWGEENSPLHF. The CDR3 coding sequence is TGTGCCTGGAGTTGGGGTGAGGAGAATTCACCCCTCCACTTT. The V and J genes are TRBV30 and TRBJ1-6; no firm D call. The CDR3 totals 14 residues. CDR1 and CDR2 (germline): GTSNPN, SVGIG (reference sequence). Trimming left V 2 bases short and J 7 bases short, with 12 bases between.

A remark on this clonotype: A much larger clone differs by one base, so this may be a read error. V usage is TRBV11-2 and J usage is TRBJ1-1; D not certain. Germline V gives CDR1 SGHAT, CDR2 FQNNGV. This CDR3 comprises 14 residues. The CDR3 loop reads CASRSPDRPTEAFF. The CDR3 DNA is TGCGCCAGCAGATCACCCGACCGACCCACTGAAGCTTTCTTT.

The chain couples TRBV7-8 to TRBJ1-1, with D tentatively TRBD1 (5 bases). The CDR3 extends over 15 amino acids. Per the germline V gene, CDR1 is SGHVS and CDR2 is FQNEAQ. The V gene lost 0 bases and the J gene lost 5 bases, with 13 bases spanning the gap. This CDR3 is CASSLALWGGTEAFF. In nucleotides, the CDR3 is TGTGCCAGCAGCTTAGCGCTGTGGGGGGGAACTGAAGCTTTCTTT.

This rearrangement joins TRBV7-2 to TRBJ2-3; 10 bases are a match to TRBD1. The CDR3 totals 17 residues. After removal of 5 bases from V and 0 bases from J, the junction contained 8 bases not matched to a gene. Germline assignment: CDR1 SGHTA and CDR2 FQGNSA. The CDR3 spells CASSLGTGDSSTDTQYF. The CDR3 DNA follows: TGTGCCAGCAGCCTCGGGACAGGGGATTCTAGCACAGATACGCAGTATTTT.

This clonotype has only a few counts. A much larger clone is a single base away; this may be a read error. V gene TRBV18 combines with J gene TRBJ1-4; the match to TRBD1 covers 8 bases. Germline lookup yields CDR1 KGHSH and CDR2 LQKENI. The CDR3 totals 17 residues. The CDR3 bases are TGTGTCAGCTCACCCCTCGGACAGGGTGCAACTAATGAAAAACTGTTTTTT. This sequence encodes CVSSPLGQGATNEKLFF.

This clonotype has only a few counts. This rearrangement joins TRBV15 to TRBJ1-1; no definite D call. Germline V lookup: CDR1 LNHNV, CDR2 YYDKDF (reference sequence). This CDR3 is 13 amino acids long. The V end was cut by 6 bases, the J end by 3 bases, with 11 bases between. In DNA form, the CDR3 reads TGTGCCACCAGTACAAAGGGCCACACTGAAGCTTTCTTT. Translated, it gives CATSTKGHTEAFF. Using reference TRBV15 and TRBJ1-1 for the parts outside the CDR3, the full variable domain is DAMVIQNPRYQVTQFGKPVTLSCSQTLNHNVMYWYQQKSSQAPKLLFHYYDKDFNNEADTPDNFQSRRPNTSFCFLDIRSPGLGDTAMYLCATSTKGHTEAFFGQGTRLTVV.

This clonotype was seen many times. The CDR3 sequence: CASSLVSASGGFEQFF. The CDR3, as DNA: TGTGCCAGCAGCTTAGTCAGCGCTAGCGGGGGGTTTGAGCAGTTCTTC. The chain has TRBV7-2 and TRBJ2-1, with 11 bases aligning to TRBD2. Germline V lookup: CDR1 SGHTA, CDR2 FQGNSA. The CDR3 length is 16 residues. The J segment lost 9 bases and the V segment lost 1 base, leaving 8 bases of the junction unmatched. The whole variable domain, remainder taken from reference TRBV7-2 and TRBJ2-1, is GAGVSQSPSNKVTEKGKDVELRCDPISGHTALYWYRQSLGQGLEFLIYFQGNSAPDKSGLPSDRFSAERTGGSVSTLTIQRTQQEDSAVYLCASSLVSASGGFEQFFGPGTRLTVL.

This chain connects TRBV9 to TRBJ1-2; D is unresolved. V lost 6 bases and J 5 bases, leaving 17 bases between the germline ends. The germline gives CDR1 SGDLS, CDR2 YYNGEE. The CDR3 sequence is 14 residues long. CDR3 coding DNA: TGTGCCAGCAACCGGAACAGAAACCCGTATGGCTACACCTTC. Its translation: CASNRNRNPYGYTF.

This clonotype occurred many times. The rearrangement uses TRBV3-1 and TRBJ2-2; D gene unclear. Trimming took 4 bases from V and 3 from J, leaving 6 bases between them. This CDR3 is built from 13 residues. The germline V gene encodes CDR1 LGHDT and CDR2 YNNKEL (reference sequence). CDR3 DNA: TGTGCCAGCAGCCGTTCATACACCGGGGAGCTGTTTTTT. Protein: CASSRSYTGELFF.

A few counts support this clonotype. V and J are TRBV4-3 and TRBJ1-2, with 7 bases matching TRBD1. Per the germline V gene, CDR1 is LGHNA and CDR2 is YSLEER. The V segment lost 3 bases and the J segment 3 bases; nucleotides outside the gene matches: 10. The CDR3 runs 16 residues. The DNA of the CDR3 is TGCGCCAGCAGCCAGGGGGGACTCAGGGGGGACTATGGCTACACCTTC. Amino acid sequence: CASSQGGLRGDYGYTF.

There are many counts of this clonotype. The chain carries TRBV10-3 and TRBJ1-1, with D perhaps TRBD1 (5 bases). The V gene's germline CDR1 is ENHRY and CDR2 SYGVKD. Trimming cost V 11 bases and J 3 bases, with 13 bases left between them. The CDR3 has 12 amino acids. The chain's CDR3 is CAASGGDTEAFF. The CDR3 nucleotides read TGTGCCGCATCCGGGGGGGACACTGAAGCTTTCTTT.

This clonotype was observed a few times. A much larger clone sits a single nucleotide away, making a read error possible. This sequence joins TRBV28 and TRBJ1-1; unclear D gene. This CDR3 comprises 13 residues. From germline, CDR1 is MDHEN and CDR2 SYDVKM. The CDR3 DNA is TGTGCCGGCAGTTTGCCAGAGAACACTGAAGCTTTCTTT. Amino acids: CAGSLPENTEAFF.

This clonotype was seen only a few times. V and J are TRBV5-6 and TRBJ2-2; D is undetermined. This CDR3 has 13 amino acids. CDR1 is SGHDT and CDR2 is YYEEEE in the germline V gene. V was trimmed by 4 bases and J by 3 bases, leaving 7 bases between them. The CDR3 sequence is CASSPRYTGELFF. In DNA, the CDR3 is TGTGCCAGCAGCCCTAGGTACACCGGGGAGCTGTTTTTT.

This clonotype was detected many times. The chain has TRBV6-1 and TRBJ2-4; D uncertain. The CDR3 length is 18 residues. Looked up from germline, CDR1 is MNHNS and CDR2 is SASEGT. V was cut by 3 bases and J by 3 bases, with 21 bases left in between. The CDR3 DNA sequence: TGTGCCAGCAGTGACTCACCACAGTGGTCTCAAGGCAAAAACATTCAGTACTTC. Its protein is CASSDSPQWSQGKNIQYF.

V is TRBV28 and J is TRBJ2-2; D may match TRBD1 or TRBD2 (5 bases each). Germline V lookup: CDR1 MDHEN, CDR2 SYDVKM. The CDR3 consists of 13 residues. The V and J ends lost 8 bases and 5 bases respectively, with 12 bases between them. CDR3 sequence reads: CASQRDRTGELFF. In DNA, the CDR3 is TGTGCCAGCCAGAGGGACCGTACCGGGGAGCTGTTTTTT. Filled out from reference TRBV28 and TRBJ2-2, the complete variable domain reads DVKVTQSSRYLVKRTGEKVFLECVQDMDHENMFWYRQDPGLGLRLIYFSYDVKMKEKGDIPEGYSVSREKKERFSLILESASTNQTSMYLCASQRDRTGELFFGEGSRLTVL.

This clonotype was recorded many times. This chain joins TRBV7-9 and TRBJ1-1, with unresolved D. The CDR3 consists of 14 residues. V lost 1 base and J 0 bases, leaving 6 bases between the germline ends. CDR1 is SEHNR and CDR2 is FQNEAQ in the germline V gene (reference sequence). The CDR3 nucleotides are TGTGCCAGCAGCTTAGGGTACGTGAACACTGAAGCTTTCTTT. This sequence encodes CASSLGYVNTEAFF.

This clonotype was counted ten times or more. This rearrangement joins TRBV7-2 to TRBJ1-1; D unresolved. V was cut by 1 base and J by 1 base, with 19 bases left in between. Germline CDR1 and CDR2: SGHTA and FQGNSA. CDR3 length: 18 amino acids. The CDR3 here is CASSLDSRDITQNTEAFF. The CDR3 bases are TGTGCCAGCAGCTTAGACTCTCGGGATATTACCCAGAACACTGAAGCTTTCTTT.

This clonotype occurred a few times. The J gene is TRBJ2-1, the V gene TRBV14, with D hard to call. V was pared by 3 bases and J by 3 bases, with 12 bases between. This CDR3 has 15 amino acids. The germline CDR1 and CDR2 sequences are SGHDN and FVKESK. CDR3 amino acids: CASSQSTGSYNEQFF. CDR3 DNA sequence: TGTGCCAGCAGCCAGAGTACCGGAAGCTACAATGAGCAGTTCTTC.

This clonotype was found a few times. This chain links TRBV7-2 with TRBJ2-2; D is unresolved. CDR1 is SGHTA, CDR2 FQGNSA, per germline. The CDR3 totals 14 residues. The V and J ends lost 4 bases and 7 bases respectively, with 13 bases between them. CDR3 sequence: CASSWASDGGELFF. CDR3 sequence (DNA): TGTGCCAGCAGCTGGGCCAGTGATGGCGGGGAGCTGTTTTTT.

Regarding this clonotype: Given a much more abundant clone one base away, this may be a read error. The V and J genes are TRBV15 and TRBJ1-1; maybe TRBD1 (6 bases). Germline CDR1 reads LNHNV; CDR2 reads YYDKDF (reference sequence). The CDR3 has 15 amino acids. The CDR3: CTTRPYSPQGTEAFF. CDR3 nucleotide sequence: TGTACCACCAGACCCTACTCACCCCAGGGGACTGAAGCTTTCTTT. Variable domain in full (rest from reference TRBV15 and TRBJ1-1): DAMVIQNPRYQVTQFGKPVTLSCSQTLNHNVMYWYQQKSSQAPKLLFHYYDKDFNNEADTPDNFQSRRPNTSFCFLDIRSPGLGDTAMYLCTTRPYSPQGTEAFFGQGTRLTVV.

This clonotype was counted only a few times. A read error is possible here, since a much larger clone lies one base away. The V and J genes are TRBV7-3 and TRBJ2-1, with TRBD2 matching 9 bases. This CDR3 has 15 amino acids. J was trimmed by 4 bases and V by 5 bases; bases with no gene match: 6. Germline CDR1 is SGHTA and CDR2 is FQGTGA. In nucleotides, the CDR3 is TGTGCCAGCAGCCCCGGGACTAGCAGATACAATGAGCAGTTCTTC. Protein product: CASSPGTSRYNEQFF.

Notes on this clonotype: At one end the junction does not follow the germline gene, possibly because of a read error. The chain joins TRBV12-3 or TRBV12-4 to TRBJ2-1; weak D call: TRBD1 (6 bases). The CDR3 runs to 15 residues. CDR3 nucleotides: TGTGCCAGCAGGGGCGGACAGCTCCCCTACGATGAGCAGTTCTTC. Translation: CASRGGQLPYDEQFF.

This clonotype was counted a few times. The chain recombines TRBV7-9 with TRBJ1-4; D remains unclear. The CDR3 is 12 residues long. Trimming took off 7 bases at V and 7 bases at J, with 10 bases between the two ends. From germline, CDR1 is SEHNR and CDR2 FQNEAQ (reference sequence). CDR3 in amino acids: CASIQTGEKLFF. CDR3 nucleotide sequence: TGTGCCAGCATCCAGACGGGTGAAAAACTGTTTTTT. Looking up the rest from reference TRBV7-9 and TRBJ1-4 gives the full variable domain: DTGVSQNPRHKITKRGQNVTFRCDPISEHNRLYWYRQTLGQGPEFLTYFQNEAQLEKSRLLSDRFSAERPKGSFSTLEIQRTEQGDSAMYLCASIQTGEKLFFGSGTQLSVL.

This clonotype was observed at least ten times. The chain links TRBV7-2 to TRBJ2-1; a possible D gene is TRBD2 (5 bases). The V gene lost 4 bases and the J gene lost 6 bases, with 22 bases spanning the gap. CDR3 size: 17 residues. Germline CDR1 and CDR2: SGHTA and FQGNSA. CDR3 region: CASSSYKGTDEGNEQFF. CDR3 nucleotide sequence: TGTGCCAGCAGCTCATACAAGGGAACAGACGAGGGCAATGAGCAGTTCTTC.

This clonotype was detected only once. V gene TRBV27 combines with J gene TRBJ1-1; 9 bases map to TRBD1. Germline V gene sequence: CDR1 MNHEY, CDR2 SMNVEV (reference sequence). Trimming took 4 bases from V and 6 from J; bases not matched to a gene: 6. The CDR3 totals 14 residues. DNA for the CDR3: TGTGCCAGCAGTTCCGCGACAGGGGGGGCTGAAGCTTTCTTT. Protein product: CASSSATGGAEAFF.